This T cell receptor (beta chain) was sequenced in a study of blood T cell repertoires in COVID-19. The length of the CDR3 is 13 residues. Germline CDR1 is SNHLY and CDR2 is FYNNEI. Trimming shortened V by 4 bases and J by 6 bases, and 9 bases separated the two germline ends. Per the authors' pipeline: By means of reference gene primer amplification, nucleated cell counts were estimated. Sequencing was performed with immunoSEQ multiplex PCR; in TCRdb, only in-frame clones are kept and a portion is missing. For V, J and clone size, that table is used; D and trimming come from the DNA. The repertoire holds 150,000 to 180,000 clones, with about 90% as singletons.

The chain couples TRBV2 to TRBJ2-2, with D tentatively TRBD1 (5 bases). The source of this sequence is a man between 50 and 59 years old with acute or convalescent COVID-19. The sample comprised peripheral blood. The CDR3 DNA reads TGTGCCAGCAGTGCGGACATGGCCGGGGAGCTGTTTTTT. It translates to CASSADMAGELFF.